The 27 T cell receptor beta chains given below trace back to one sample, sequenced in a study of blood T cell repertoires in COVID-19. Generated by immunoSEQ multiplex PCR, the TCRdb table keeps only in-frame clones and is missing some. The data show some 95,000 clones, less than 90% seen once. The specimen sequenced was peripheral blood. These receptors came from a man older than 75 with active or convalescent COVID-19.

This chain joins TRBV4-1 and TRBJ1-1; 7 positions agree with TRBD1. V trimming: 3 bases; J trimming: 1 base; junction bases outside the gene matches: 5. Germline-derived CDR1 and CDR2 are MGHRA and YSYEKL. CDR3 length: 15 amino acids. The CDR3 nucleotides are TGCGCCAGCAGCCACCGACAGGGAACGAACACTGAAGCTTTCTTT. Its protein product is CASSHRQGTNTEAFF.

This sequence joins TRBV6-4 and TRBJ2-2, with 7 bases that match TRBD2. Germline lookup yields CDR1 MRHNA and CDR2 SNTAGT. The trim removed 0 bases at V and 2 bases at J, leaving 6 bases unmatched. This CDR3 region has 17 residues. The CDR3 coding sequence is TGTGCCAGCAGTGACTCCATCCAGCGGGAAAACACCGGGGAGCTGTTTTTT. Its protein is CASSDSIQRENTGELFF.

The V call is TRBV15, the J call TRBJ2-7; D may be TRBD2 (5 bases). The length of the CDR3 is 13 residues. Germline assignment: CDR1 LNHNV and CDR2 YYDKDF (reference sequence). Trimming pared 8 bases from V and 4 bases from J, leaving 15 bases between. For the CDR3, the DNA is TGTGCCACCTCCCGGGGTTGGAGATACGAGCAGTACTTC. Translation: CATSRGWRYEQYF.

The chain links TRBV9 to TRBJ1-6; D unresolved. CDR3 size: 14 residues. V was shortened by 3 bases and J by 5 bases, with 9 bases between the two germline ends. The germline CDR1 and CDR2 sequences are SGDLS and YYNGEE. The CDR3 DNA follows: TGTGCCAGCAGCGGAGGGATCAATAATTCACCCCTCCACTTT. Translated, it gives CASSGGINNSPLHF.

V gene TRBV28 combines with J gene TRBJ2-7; maybe TRBD1 (6 bases). This CDR3 is 12 amino acids long. Germline assignment: CDR1 MDHEN and CDR2 SYDVKM. Between the trimmed V and J ends, which lost 7 bases and 10 bases, there was a span of 17 bases. The CDR3 bases are TGTGCCAGCACTCAGGGGCCCCTCGGTCAGTACTTC. Translating gives CASTQGPLGQYF.

In this sample, this clone turned up a few times. The V call is TRBV4-2, the J call TRBJ1-1, with D maybe TRBD1 (5 bases). The germline CDR1 and CDR2 sequences are LGHNA and YNFKEQ. Trimming pared 4 bases from V and 6 bases from J, leaving 18 bases between. This CDR3 has 15 amino acids. DNA for the CDR3: TGTGCCAGCAGCCTCGGCGGGGGGGTTTTTGCTGAAGCTTTCTTT. Residues: CASSLGGGVFAEAFF.

On this clone: Mismatch with germline at one junction end may stem from a read error. The chain has TRBV7-2 and TRBJ2-7, with D perhaps TRBD2 (5 bases). CDR3 length: 11 residues. CDR1 is SGHTA, CDR2 FQGNSA, per germline. CDR3 sequence: CASSLAVEQYF. In DNA form, the CDR3 reads TGTGCCAGCAGCCTAGCCGTAGAGCAGTACTTC.

The V call is TRBV6-6, the J call TRBJ1-5; D is possibly TRBD1 (6 bases). This CDR3 is built from 16 residues. Trimming took off 6 bases at V and 4 bases at J, with 19 bases between the two ends. The germline CDR1 and CDR2 sequences are MNHNY and SVGAGI (reference sequence). CDR3 DNA: TGTGCCAGCAGGCCGCCGGGGGGCGAAGGGAATCAGCCCCAGCATTTT. Encoded protein: CASRPPGGEGNQPQHF.

The V gene is TRBV7-2, the J gene TRBJ2-3, with 7 nucleotides matching TRBD2. Germline values: CDR1 SGHTA, CDR2 FQGNSA. The CDR3 length is 15 residues. With 6 bases clipped from V and 7 bases from J, the junction kept 13 bases outside the gene matches. The CDR3 coding sequence is TGTGCCAGCAGACCCGGGGGAGGGACCTCGTATACGCAGTATTTT. It translates to CASRPGGGTSYTQYF.

The V call is TRBV5-4, the J call TRBJ2-5; TRBD1 agrees at 11 bases. The CDR3 runs 15 residues. The germline V gene encodes CDR1 SGHNT and CDR2 YYREEE (reference sequence). Germline trimming cut 3 bases from V and 4 bases from J; bases unmatched to any gene: 5. CDR3 loop: CASSSPGQGVETQYF. The CDR3 bases are TGTGCCAGCAGCTCACCGGGACAGGGGGTAGAGACCCAGTACTTC. Looking up the rest from reference TRBV5-4 and TRBJ2-5 gives the full variable domain: ETGVTQSPTHLIKTRGQQVTLRCSSQSGHNTVSWYQQALGQGPQFIFQYYREEENGRGNFPPRFSGLQFPNYSSELNVNALELDDSALYLCASSSPGQGVETQYFGPGTRLLVL.

In this sample, this clone turned up a few times. The V call is TRBV28, the J call TRBJ1-2, with 9 nucleotides matching TRBD1. There are 15 residues in the CDR3. CDR1 is MDHEN and CDR2 is SYDVKM in the germline V gene. V trimming: 4 bases; J trimming: 7 bases; junction bases outside the gene matches: 10. The CDR3 region is CASSSGTGSLGGYTF. The CDR3 coding sequence is TGTGCCAGCAGTTCTGGGACAGGGAGTCTCGGTGGCTACACCTTC.

The chain joins TRBV15 to TRBJ2-3; TRBD2 aligns across 8 bases. The CDR3 has 13 amino acids. The germline CDR1 and CDR2 sequences are LNHNV and YYDKDF (reference sequence). J lost 9 bases, V lost 0 bases, and 2 bases had no gene match. The CDR3 bases are TGTGCCACCAGCAGAGATCGGGAGGGAACGCAGTATTTT. As protein: CATSRDREGTQYF.

This chain connects TRBV5-4 to TRBJ2-3; D not resolved. Germline-derived CDR1 and CDR2 are SGHNT and YYREEE (reference sequence). V was clipped by 1 base and J by 0 bases, with 6 bases between them. The CDR3 totals 14 residues. The CDR3 reads CASSLYGSTDTQYF. In nucleotides, the CDR3 is TGTGCCAGCAGCTTGTACGGGAGCACAGATACGCAGTATTTT. Filled out from reference TRBV5-4 and TRBJ2-3, the complete variable domain reads ETGVTQSPTHLIKTRGQQVTLRCSSQSGHNTVSWYQQALGQGPQFIFQYYREEENGRGNFPPRFSGLQFPNYSSELNVNALELDDSALYLCASSLYGSTDTQYFGPGTRLTVL.

This clone was picked up one time. V usage is TRBV5-6 and J usage is TRBJ1-1, with 11 bases fitting TRBD1. V was pared by 3 bases and J by 4 bases, with 5 bases of the junction left unmatched. The germline gives CDR1 SGHDT, CDR2 YYEEEE. CDR3 size: 15 residues. CDR3 nucleotides: TGTGCCAGCAGCTGGGGAGGGACAGGGGGCACTGAAGCTTTCTTT. It translates to CASSWGGTGGTEAFF.

The chain links TRBV7-9 to TRBJ1-4; D is uncertain. The CDR3 covers 16 residues. With 2 bases removed from V and 3 bases from J, the gap between germline ends came to 13 bases. CDR1 and CDR2 from the germline V gene are SEHNR and FQNEAQ (reference sequence). CDR3 in amino acids: CASSLSLRLSNEKLFF. As DNA, the CDR3 is TGTGCCAGCAGCTTAAGTCTGAGGCTTTCTAATGAAAAACTGTTTTTT.

The chain combines TRBV3-1 (or the pseudogene TRBV3-2) with TRBJ2-7, with 14 bases that match TRBD2. This CDR3 comprises 15 residues. Germline loops: CDR1 LGHDT, CDR2 YNNKEL (reference sequence). V shed 4 bases and J 6 bases; nucleotides not matched to a gene: 5. The CDR3 region is CASSLGGLAGVEQYF. CDR3 sequence (DNA): TGTGCCAGCAGCCTAGGGGGACTAGCGGGAGTCGAGCAGTACTTC.

The chain is built from TRBV6-1 and TRBJ2-5; a weak D match, TRBD1 (6 bases). The CDR3 covers 17 residues. V dropped 3 bases and J dropped 1 base, with 18 bases sitting between them. From germline, CDR1 is MNHNS and CDR2 SASEGT. The CDR3 is CASSDRHRVRGQETQYF. The DNA of the CDR3 is TGTGCCAGCAGTGACCGACACAGGGTCCGTGGCCAAGAGACCCAGTACTTC.

The chain recombines TRBV5-1 with TRBJ1-2; TRBD1 matches at 7 bases. The J segment lost 4 bases and the V segment lost 4 bases, leaving 10 bases of the junction unmatched. CDR3 size: 15 residues. Per the germline V gene, CDR1 is SGHRS and CDR2 is YFSETQ. CDR3 coding DNA: TGCGCCAGCAGCCCTCAACTAGGGGGCGGCTATGGCTACACCTTC. Amino acid sequence: CASSPQLGGGYGYTF.

The CDR3 reads CASQSGFTLADYGYTF. The DNA of the CDR3 is TGTGCCAGTCAATCGGGGTTCACACTCGCAGACTATGGCTACACCTTC. The chain joins TRBV28 to TRBJ1-2, with D unresolved. CDR1 MDHEN and CDR2 SYDVKM come from the germline V gene. V lost 9 bases, J lost 3 bases, and 23 bases lay in between. The CDR3 runs 16 residues.

The chain uses TRBV4-3 and TRBJ2-5; D is perhaps TRBD1 (5 bases). This CDR3 is 16 amino acids long. Germline CDR1 reads LGHNA; CDR2 reads YSLEER. Trimming cost V 0 bases and J 4 bases, with 15 bases left between them. CDR3 bases: TGCGCCAGCAGCCAAGATCCCGGACACGTAGCAGAGACCCAGTACTTC. Translation gives CASSQDPGHVAETQYF.

This chain uses TRBV24-1 with TRBJ2-7, with D perhaps matching TRBD1 (6 bases). The ends were cut back, 2 bases at V and 1 base at J, with 11 bases in the middle. Germline V gene data show CDR1 as KGHDR and CDR2 as SFDVKD. The CDR3 length is 15 residues. The CDR3, as DNA: TGTGCCACCAGTGATTCCCGGGACACTTCCTACGAGCAGTACTTC. This encodes CATSDSRDTSYEQYF.

The V gene is TRBV5-5, the J gene TRBJ1-1; 7 bases agree with TRBD1. The CDR3 has 11 amino acids. Unmatched junction bases numbered 2, after V lost 5 bases and J lost 7 bases. The germline V gene encodes CDR1 SGHKS and CDR2 YYEKEE (reference sequence). CDR3 nucleotides: TGTGCCAGCAGATGGGACAGTGAAGCTTTCTTT. Translated: CASRWDSEAFF.

This sequence joins TRBV5-1 and TRBJ1-2, with 7 bases lining up with TRBD1. The CDR3 has 13 amino acids. Trimming removed 3 bases from V and 11 bases from J; junction bases left unmatched: 10. Germline V gene sequence: CDR1 SGHRS, CDR2 YFSETQ. CDR3 region: CASSSPRTGDYTF. The CDR3 nucleotides are TGCGCCAGCAGCTCACCCCGGACAGGAGATTACACCTTC.

This clone came up a few times. The chain recombines TRBV7-8 with TRBJ2-7; 8 bases map to TRBD2. The V segment lost 5 bases and the J segment 4 bases; nucleotides outside the gene matches: 10. Germline-derived CDR1 and CDR2 are SGHVS and FQNEAQ. This CDR3 contains 15 residues. CDR3 region: CASSRAGVGAYEQYF. CDR3 DNA: TGTGCCAGCAGCCGAGCGGGAGTCGGTGCGTACGAGCAGTACTTC.

V and J are TRBV27 and TRBJ1-3, with 7 nucleotides matching TRBD1. Looked up from germline, CDR1 is MNHEY and CDR2 is SMNVEV (reference sequence). The CDR3 has 14 residues. Trimming took 5 bases from V and 2 from J; bases not matched to a gene: 3. CDR3 loop: CASSPGQPGNTIYF. CDR3 in DNA: TGTGCCAGCAGTCCGGGACAGCCTGGAAACACCATATATTTT.

The rearrangement joins TRBV7-2 to TRBJ2-5, with TRBD2 as a possible D gene (5 bases). Germline V gene sequence: CDR1 SGHTA, CDR2 FQGNSA. CDR3 length: 16 amino acids. The V end was cut by 5 bases, the J end by 2 bases, with 18 bases between. In nucleotides, the CDR3 is TGTGCCAGCAGCCCCCGGACTGGGCGTCAGCAAGAGACCCAGTACTTC. This encodes CASSPRTGRQQETQYF.

The CDR3 DNA sequence: TGTGCCAGCAGTTACTCTTCTAGCGGGAGGGCCTCCTCCTACAATGAGCAGTTCTTC. It encodes CASSYSSSGRASSYNEQFF. The chain combines TRBV6-2 or TRBV6-3 with TRBJ2-1; the match to TRBD2 covers 12 bases. This CDR3 has 19 residues. CDR1 and CDR2 from the germline V gene are MNHEY and SVGEGT. J gave up 0 bases and V 0 bases, and 6 bases lay outside the gene matches.